The clone carrying this TCR beta chain was recorded many times. The CDR3 totals 13 residues. Losses at the gene ends were 6 bases for V and 4 bases for J; bases not matched to a gene: 4. The data originate from a study of T cells in Graves' hyperthyroidism and ophthalmopathy. TCR beta CDR3 region amplification was performed from RNA transcripts. With the HTBI primer set, the TCR CDR3 went through a first round of RT-PCR. Via MiXCR, TCRdb re-called the multiplex PCR reads, giving one row per CDR3 protein. The sample records 560,000 or so distinct CDR3 sequences, nearly 20% being singletons. Out of over 7.5 ml of fresh peripheral blood came the PBMCs.

What was sequenced was blood. The clonotype was recovered from a man aged 40-49 years with Graves' ophthalmopathy. The chain carries TRBV12-3 or TRBV12-4 and TRBJ2-7; 9 nucleotides align to TRBD1. The CDR3 coding sequence is TGTGCCAGCAGGGGACAGGGTGCGTACGAGCAGTACTTC. This sequence encodes CASRGQGAYEQYF.